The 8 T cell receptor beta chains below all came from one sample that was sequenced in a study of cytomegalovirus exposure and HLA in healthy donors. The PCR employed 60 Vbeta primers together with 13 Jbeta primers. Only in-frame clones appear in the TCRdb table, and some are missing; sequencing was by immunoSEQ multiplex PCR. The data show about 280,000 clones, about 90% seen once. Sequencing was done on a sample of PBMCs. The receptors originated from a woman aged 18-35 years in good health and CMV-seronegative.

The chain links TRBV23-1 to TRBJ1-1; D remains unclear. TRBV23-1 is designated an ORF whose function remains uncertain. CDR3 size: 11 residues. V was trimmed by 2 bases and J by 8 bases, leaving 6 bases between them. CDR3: CASSQGEEAFF. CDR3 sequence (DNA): TGCGCCAGCAGTCAAGGGGAGGAAGCTTTCTTT.

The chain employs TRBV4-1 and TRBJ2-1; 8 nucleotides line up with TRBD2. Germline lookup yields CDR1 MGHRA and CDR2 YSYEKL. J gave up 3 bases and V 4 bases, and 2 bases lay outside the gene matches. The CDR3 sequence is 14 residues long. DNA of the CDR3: TGCGCCAGCAGCCTTGCGGGGGGCTACAATGAGCAGTTCTTC. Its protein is CASSLAGGYNEQFF.

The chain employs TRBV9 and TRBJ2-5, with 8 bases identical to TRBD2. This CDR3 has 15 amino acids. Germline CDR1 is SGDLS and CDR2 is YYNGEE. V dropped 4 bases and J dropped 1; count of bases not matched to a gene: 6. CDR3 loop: CASSPGGGGQETQYF. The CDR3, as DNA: TGTGCCAGCAGCCCCGGGGGGGGAGGCCAAGAGACCCAGTACTTC. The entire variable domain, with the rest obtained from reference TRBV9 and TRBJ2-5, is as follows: DSGVTQTPKHLITATGQRVTLRCSPRSGDLSVYWYQQSLDQGLQFLIQYYNGEERAKGNILERFSAQQFPDLHSELNLSSLELGDSALYFCASSPGGGGQETQYFGPGTRLLVL.

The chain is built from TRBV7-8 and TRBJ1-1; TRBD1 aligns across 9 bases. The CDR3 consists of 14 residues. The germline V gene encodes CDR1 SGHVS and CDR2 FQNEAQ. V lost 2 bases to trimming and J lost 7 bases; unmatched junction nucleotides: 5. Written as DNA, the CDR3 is TGTGCCAGCAGCTTAAACAGGGGGCGTGTTGAAGCTTTCTTT. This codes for CASSLNRGRVEAFF.

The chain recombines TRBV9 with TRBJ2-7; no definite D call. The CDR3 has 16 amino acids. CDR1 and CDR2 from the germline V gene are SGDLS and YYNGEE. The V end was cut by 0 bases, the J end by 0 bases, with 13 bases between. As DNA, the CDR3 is TGTGCCAGCAGCGTAGGCGGCACCCCGAGCTCCTACGAGCAGTACTTC. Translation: CASSVGGTPSSYEQYF.

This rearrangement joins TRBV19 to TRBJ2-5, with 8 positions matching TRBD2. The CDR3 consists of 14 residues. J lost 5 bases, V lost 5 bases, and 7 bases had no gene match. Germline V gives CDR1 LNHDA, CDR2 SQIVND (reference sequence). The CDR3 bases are TGTGCCAGTAGTGCGGGGGGCGCAGGGGAGACCCAGTACTTC. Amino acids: CASSAGGAGETQYF.

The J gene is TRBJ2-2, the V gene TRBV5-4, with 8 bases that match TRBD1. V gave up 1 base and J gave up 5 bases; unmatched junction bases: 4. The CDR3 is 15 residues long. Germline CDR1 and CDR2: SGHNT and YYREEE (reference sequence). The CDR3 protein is CASSLPGGGTGELFF. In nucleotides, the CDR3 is TGTGCCAGCAGCTTGCCAGGGGGCGGAACCGGGGAGCTGTTTTTT.

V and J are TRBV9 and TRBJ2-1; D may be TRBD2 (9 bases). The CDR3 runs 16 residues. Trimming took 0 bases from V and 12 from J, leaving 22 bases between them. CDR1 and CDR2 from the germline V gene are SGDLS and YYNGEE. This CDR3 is CASSVGPSGVQGGQFF. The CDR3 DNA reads TGTGCCAGCAGCGTAGGTCCTAGCGGGGTACAGGGGGGGCAGTTCTTC.